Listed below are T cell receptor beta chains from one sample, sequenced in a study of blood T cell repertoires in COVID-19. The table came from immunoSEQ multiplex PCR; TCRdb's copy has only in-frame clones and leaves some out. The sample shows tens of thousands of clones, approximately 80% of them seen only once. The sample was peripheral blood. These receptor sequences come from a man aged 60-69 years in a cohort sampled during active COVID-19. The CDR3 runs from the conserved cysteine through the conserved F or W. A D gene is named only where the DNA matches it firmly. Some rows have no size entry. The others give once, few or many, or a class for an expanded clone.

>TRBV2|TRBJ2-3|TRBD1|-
TGTGCCAGCAGCCGGGACAGGGGCACAGATACGCAGTATTTT
CASSRDRGTDTQYF
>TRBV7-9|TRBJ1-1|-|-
TGTGCCAGCAGCTCCAGGGTTTTCGGCACTGAAGCTTTCTTT
CASSSRVFGTEAFF
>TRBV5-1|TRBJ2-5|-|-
TGCGCCAGCAGCTCCCTAGGAGCGGAACAAGAGACCCAGTACTTC
CASSSLGAEQETQYF
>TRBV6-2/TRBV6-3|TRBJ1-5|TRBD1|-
TGTGCCAGCAGTCACCCGGACAGGGGTATCGGTCAGCCCCAGCATTTT
CASSHPDRGIGQPQHF
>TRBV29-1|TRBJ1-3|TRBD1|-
TGCAGCGTGAGGGACAGGGGAAACACCATATATTTT
CSVRDRGNTIYF
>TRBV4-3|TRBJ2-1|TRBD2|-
TGCGCCAGCAGCCAGCTGGGACTAGCGGGGGGGAATGAGCAGTTCTTC
CASSQLGLAGGNEQFF
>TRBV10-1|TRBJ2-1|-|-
TGCGCCAGCAGTGAAGGCCCAGGGGAGCAGTTCTTC
CASSEGPGEQFF
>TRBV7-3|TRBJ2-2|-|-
TGTGCCAGCAGGAACACAGCAACCACCGGGGAGCTGTTTTTT
CASRNTATTGELFF
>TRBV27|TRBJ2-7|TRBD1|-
TGTGCCAGCAGTTCCCCGCGGACAGGGGGCACCTACGAGCAGTACTTC
CASSSPRTGGTYEQYF
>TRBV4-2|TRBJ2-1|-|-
TGTGCCAGCAGCCAAGATGGGAGAGATAACAATGAGCAGTTCTTC
CASSQDGRDNNEQFF
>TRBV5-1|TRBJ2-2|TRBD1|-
TGCGCCAGCAGCTCGGGACAGGGGGACACCGGGGAGCTGTTTTTT
CASSSGQGDTGELFF
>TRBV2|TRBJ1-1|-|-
TGTGCCAGCAGTGCCAGGGAATTACTTAACACTGAAGCTTTCTTT
CASSARELLNTEAFF
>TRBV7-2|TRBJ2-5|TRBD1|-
TGTGCCAGCACCCTAGGGGGCACAAGAGAGACCCAGTACTTC
CASTLGGTRETQYF
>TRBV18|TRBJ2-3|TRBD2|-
TGTGCCAGCTCACCGCTACTAGCGGGAGGAGAAGATACGCAGTATTTT
CASSPLLAGGEDTQYF
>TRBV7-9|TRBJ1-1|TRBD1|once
TGTGCCAGCAGCATCGGACAGGTGAACACTGAAGCTTTCTTT
CASSIGQVNTEAFF
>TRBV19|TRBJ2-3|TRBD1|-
TGTGCCAGTAGTACCCAGGGGGTGAGCACAGATACGCAGTATTTT
CASSTQGVSTDTQYF
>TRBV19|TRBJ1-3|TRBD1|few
TGTGCCAGTAATAGACCGGGACAGGGTACTGGAAACACCATATATTTT
CASNRPGQGTGNTIYF
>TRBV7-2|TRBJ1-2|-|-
TGTGCCAGCAGCTTAGCTCGACCGGGACACCTCTATGGCTACACCTTC
CASSLARPGHLYGYTF